The present TCR beta chain was sequenced within a study of T cells in narcolepsy. Trimming at V came to 3 bases and at J to 6 bases, leaving 8 bases not matched to a gene. CDR3 length: 15 amino acids. Germline CDR1 is SGHRS and CDR2 is YFSETQ. TCRdb keeps only in-frame clones here, not all; method: immunoSEQ multiplex PCR. Of about 30,000 clones listed, 80% to 90% are singletons. The specimen sequenced was CD45RA- memory CD4+ T cells from PBMCs. The source is a human donor with narcolepsy. V is TRBV5-1 and J is TRBJ2-3; TRBD1 agrees at 9 bases. As DNA, the CDR3 is TGCGCCAGCAGCTCCGGGACAGGGTCGTCGGATACGCAGTATTTT. This sequence encodes CASSSGTGSSDTQYF. Using reference TRBV5-1 and TRBJ2-3 for the parts outside the CDR3, the full variable domain is KAGVTQTPRYLIKTRGQQVTLSCSPISGHRSVSWYQQTPGQGLQFLFEYFSETQRNKGNFPGRFSGRQFSNSRSEMNVSTLELGDSALYLCASSSGTGSSDTQYFGPGTRLTVL.